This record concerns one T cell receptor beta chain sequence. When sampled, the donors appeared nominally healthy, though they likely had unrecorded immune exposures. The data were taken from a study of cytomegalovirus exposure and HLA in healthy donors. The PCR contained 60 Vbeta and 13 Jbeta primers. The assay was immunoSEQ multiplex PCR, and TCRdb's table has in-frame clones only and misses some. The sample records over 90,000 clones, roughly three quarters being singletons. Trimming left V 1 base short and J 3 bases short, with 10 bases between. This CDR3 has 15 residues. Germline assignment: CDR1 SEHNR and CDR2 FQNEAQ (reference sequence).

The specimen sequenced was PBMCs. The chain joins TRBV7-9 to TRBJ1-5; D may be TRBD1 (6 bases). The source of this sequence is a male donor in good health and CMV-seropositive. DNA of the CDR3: TGTGCCAGCAGCTTAGGGACAGCCTACAATCAGCCCCAGCATTTT. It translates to CASSLGTAYNQPQHF. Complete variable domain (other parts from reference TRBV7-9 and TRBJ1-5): DTGVSQNPRHKITKRGQNVTFRCDPISEHNRLYWYRQTLGQGPEFLTYFQNEAQLEKSRLLSDRFSAERPKGSFSTLEIQRTEQGDSAMYLCASSLGTAYNQPQHFGDGTRLSIL.